Listed below are T cell receptor beta chains from one sample, sequenced in a study of blood T cell repertoires in COVID-19. TCRdb's copy holds only in-frame clones and misses some; the assay was immunoSEQ multiplex PCR. The sample holds about 110,000 clones, about 90% seen once. The material sequenced was peripheral blood. The source is a woman in her forties or fifties with active or convalescent COVID-19. CDR3s include the opening cysteine and the closing phenylalanine or tryptophan.

v_call | cdr3_aa
TRBV11-2 | CASRRLAAGEQFF
TRBV12-5 | CASGLDGGRDQPQHF
TRBV3-1/TRBV3-2 | CASSQGTGIIGELFF
TRBV6-5 | CASSSLGTIPLEQYF
TRBV11-2 | CASSPGISNEQYF
TRBV5-1 | CASRSPGLAGVGTGELFF
TRBV7-2 | CASRGGLAASYEQYF
TRBV27 | CATNLSGRASYNEQFF
TRBV5-4 | CASSATVRTSGANEQFF
TRBV11-3 | CASSLSSGTYNEQFF
TRBV10-3 | CAIRGTGGDEQYF
TRBV10-3 | CAIRRTSGETAGSYEQYF
TRBV2 | CASSEAPAWSRNTEAFF
TRBV18 | CASSSGATGGQPQHF
TRBV7-3 | CASSLDRVYEQYF
TRBV30 | CAWSVQRGGEQFF
TRBV14 | CASSKNGQGGRKTQYF
TRBV28 | CASSSQRAGGETQYF
TRBV5-6 | CASSSFSGTIVINEQFF
TRBV27 | CASTLYYGQGMNTEAFF
TRBV7-3 | CASSSYSAGELFF
TRBV6-5 | CASTGDYYSYNEQFF
TRBV28 | CASSRTGASQPQHF
TRBV28 | CAVTTGASYEQYF
TRBV4-1 | CASSQESGTSTYEQYF
TRBV28 | CASSDGHPSSYEQYF
TRBV29-1 | CSVELLSSYNEQFF
TRBV4-2 | CASSQERLAGGFYEQYF
TRBV28 | CASSLSAGGSSPLHF
TRBV30 | CAWSVRPTSRETQYF
TRBV7-2 | CASSLYAHGTSGRGQYF
TRBV24-1 | CATSEPNRAGNEKLFF
TRBV27 | CASSLSSRTGGSNQPQHF
TRBV6-2/TRBV6-3 | CASSRRPGHLTYEQYF
TRBV6-5 | CASSPGQIYGYTF
TRBV7-3 | CASSPSTGWVTGELFF
TRBV5-1 | CASSVAPGQLYEQYF
TRBV7-3 | CASSLAGVTDTQYF
TRBV1 | CTSSSREGYEQYF
TRBV11-2 | CASSGQGEYEQYF
TRBV10-2 | CASGGPSRQFF
TRBV3-1/TRBV3-2 | CASSQDPTSGRAMGTGELFF
TRBV11-3 | CASSLSLAGHQETQYF
TRBV7-8 | CASSLVSPGTDTQYF
TRBV28 | CASSPGGPDYGYTF
TRBV5-6 | CASSLGLHDVEQYF
TRBV18 | CASSPPGTSKETQYF
TRBV28 | CASTSQDSVVGNTIYF